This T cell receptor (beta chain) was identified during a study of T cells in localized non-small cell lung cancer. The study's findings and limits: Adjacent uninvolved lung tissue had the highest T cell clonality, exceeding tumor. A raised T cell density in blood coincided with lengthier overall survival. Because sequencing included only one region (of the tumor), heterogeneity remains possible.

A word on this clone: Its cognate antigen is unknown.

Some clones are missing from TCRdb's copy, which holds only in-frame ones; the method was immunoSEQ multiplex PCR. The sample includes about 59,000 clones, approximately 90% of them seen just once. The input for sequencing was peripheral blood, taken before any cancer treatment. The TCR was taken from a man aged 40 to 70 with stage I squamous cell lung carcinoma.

The CDR3 DNA is TGTGCCAGCCGGGAGTTCGACGGGGTGCAGTACTTC. Translation: CASREFDGVQYF. The rearrangement uses TRBV28 and TRBJ2-7; D perhaps matches TRBD2 (6 bases). The V end was cut by 8 bases, the J end by 9 bases, with 17 bases between. CDR3 length: 12 residues. Germline V gene sequence: CDR1 MDHEN, CDR2 SYDVKM.